These 8 T cell receptor beta chains share one sample of origin, sequenced in a study of cytomegalovirus exposure and HLA in healthy donors. The PCR was carried out with 60 Vbeta primers and 13 Jbeta primers. Sequenced by immunoSEQ multiplex PCR; TCRdb stores in-frame clones only, minus some. The sample records roughly 150,000 clones, roughly 85% being singletons. Material: PBMCs. These receptors were collected from a male donor in good health and CMV-seronegative.

The V and J genes are TRBV5-6 and TRBJ1-4, with a tentative D call TRBD1 (5 bases). This CDR3 has 13 residues. Trimming removed 5 bases from V and 4 bases from J, with 9 bases in between. Germline lookup yields CDR1 SGHDT and CDR2 YYEEEE. Here the CDR3 reads CASSSGYNEKLFF. The CDR3 region has the DNA TGTGCCAGCAGTTCAGGGTATAATGAAAAACTGTTTTTT.

The chain is built from TRBV19 and TRBJ2-7; D is unresolved. Germline V gene sequence: CDR1 LNHDA, CDR2 SQIVND (reference sequence). CDR3 length: 11 amino acids. With 3 bases removed from V and 3 bases from J, the gap between germline ends came to 3 bases. CDR3 residues: CASSIGYEQYF. The CDR3 DNA reads as TGTGCCAGTAGTATCGGCTACGAGCAGTACTTC.

The genes are TRBV11-3 and TRBJ1-1; 9 bases match TRBD1. V lost 5 bases, J lost 5 bases, and 9 bases stayed unmatched. The CDR3 length is 15 residues. Per the germline V gene, CDR1 is SGHNT and CDR2 is YENEEA. In nucleotides, the CDR3 is TGTGCCAGCAGCCAAGGAGGGACAGGGAGGACTGAAGCTTTCTTT. It codes for CASSQGGTGRTEAFF.

This chain uses TRBV5-5 with TRBJ1-1; 7 positions match TRBD1. Looked up from germline, CDR1 is SGHKS and CDR2 is YYEKEE (reference sequence). This CDR3 is 12 amino acids long. Losses at the gene ends were 4 bases for V and 7 bases for J; bases not matched to a gene: 4. DNA of the CDR3: TGTGCCAGCAGCGGGACAGTAGGTGAAGCTTTCTTT. Its protein product is CASSGTVGEAFF.

The sample holds a few counts of this clone. V is TRBV6-1 and J is TRBJ2-7; D gene uncertain. Germline loops: CDR1 MNHNS, CDR2 SASEGT. The CDR3 is made up of 11 amino acids. V lost 4 bases to trimming and J lost 1 base, with 2 bases between them. The CDR3 DNA sequence: TGTGCCAGCAGTGCTTCCTACGAGCAGTACTTC. Encoded protein: CASSASYEQYF.

The genes are TRBV6-5 and TRBJ1-2, with D possibly TRBD1 on 5 matching bases. CDR1 and CDR2 (germline): MNHEY, SVGAGI. Trimming took off 6 bases at V and 2 bases at J, with 13 bases between the two ends. The CDR3 is 14 residues long. The CDR3 is CASRPLGGNYGYTF. The CDR3 DNA reads as TGTGCCAGCAGACCACTCGGGGGAAACTATGGCTACACCTTC.

The chain joins TRBV30 to TRBJ1-5; D gene uncertain. V lost 3 bases to trimming and J lost 3 bases, with 15 bases between them. Germline-derived CDR1 and CDR2 are GTSNPN and SVGIG (reference sequence). The CDR3 has 15 amino acids. The CDR3 spells CAWSALSNNNQPQHF. CDR3 nucleotide sequence: TGTGCCTGGAGCGCGCTTAGTAATAACAATCAGCCCCAGCATTTT.

This chain uses TRBV11-2 with TRBJ2-7; TRBD2 matches at 7 bases. The CDR3 length is 15 residues. The V segment lost 5 bases and the J segment 0 bases; nucleotides outside the gene matches: 7. The germline V gene has CDR1 SGHAT and CDR2 FQNNGV. CDR3 protein: CASSPGGGSSYEQYF. The CDR3 DNA reads TGTGCCAGCAGCCCTGGGGGGGGGAGCTCCTACGAGCAGTACTTC.